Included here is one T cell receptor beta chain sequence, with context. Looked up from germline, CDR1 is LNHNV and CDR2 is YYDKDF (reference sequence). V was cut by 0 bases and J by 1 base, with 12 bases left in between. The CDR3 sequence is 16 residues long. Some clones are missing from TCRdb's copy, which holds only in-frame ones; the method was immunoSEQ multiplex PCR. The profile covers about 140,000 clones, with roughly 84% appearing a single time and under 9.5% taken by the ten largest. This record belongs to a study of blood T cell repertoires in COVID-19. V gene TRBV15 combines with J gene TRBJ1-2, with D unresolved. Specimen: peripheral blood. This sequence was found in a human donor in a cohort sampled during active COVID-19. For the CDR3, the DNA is TGTGCCACCAGCAGAGATCTCCACGGAGGTAACTATGGCTACACCTTC. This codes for CATSRDLHGGNYGYTF.